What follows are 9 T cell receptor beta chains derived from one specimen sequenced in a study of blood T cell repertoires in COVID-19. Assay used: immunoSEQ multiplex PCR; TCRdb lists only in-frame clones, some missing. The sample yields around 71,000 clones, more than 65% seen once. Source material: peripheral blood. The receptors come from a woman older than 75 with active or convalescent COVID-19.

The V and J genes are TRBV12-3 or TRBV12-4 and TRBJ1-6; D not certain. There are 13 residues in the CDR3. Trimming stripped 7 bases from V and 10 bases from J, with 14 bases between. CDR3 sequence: CASTNSRESPLHF. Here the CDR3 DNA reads TGTGCCAGCACGAACTCCCGAGAGTCACCCCTCCACTTT.

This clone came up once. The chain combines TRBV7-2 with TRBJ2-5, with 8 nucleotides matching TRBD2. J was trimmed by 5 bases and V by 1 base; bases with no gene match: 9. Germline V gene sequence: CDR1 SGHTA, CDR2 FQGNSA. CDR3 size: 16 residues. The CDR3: CASSLVIRGGRETQYF. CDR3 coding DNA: TGTGCCAGCAGCTTAGTTATCCGGGGGGGCAGGGAGACCCAGTACTTC.

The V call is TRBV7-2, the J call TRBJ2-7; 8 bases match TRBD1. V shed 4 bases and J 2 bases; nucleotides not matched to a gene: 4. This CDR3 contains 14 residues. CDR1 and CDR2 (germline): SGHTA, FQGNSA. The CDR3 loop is CASSWTGPPYEQYF. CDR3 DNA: TGTGCCAGCAGCTGGACAGGGCCACCCTACGAGCAGTACTTC.

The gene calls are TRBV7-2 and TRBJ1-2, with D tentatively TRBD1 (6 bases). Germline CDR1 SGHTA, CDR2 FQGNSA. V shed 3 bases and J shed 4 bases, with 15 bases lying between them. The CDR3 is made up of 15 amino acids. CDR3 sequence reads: CASSLRQAGFYGYTF. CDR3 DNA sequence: TGTGCCAGCAGCTTGCGACAGGCCGGCTTCTATGGCTACACCTTC.

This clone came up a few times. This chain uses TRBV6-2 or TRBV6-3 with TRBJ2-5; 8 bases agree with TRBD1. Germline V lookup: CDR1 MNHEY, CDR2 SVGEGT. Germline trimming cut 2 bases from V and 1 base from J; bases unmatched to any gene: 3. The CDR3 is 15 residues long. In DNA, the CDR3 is TGTGCCAGCAGTTACCCTGGACAGGGCCAAGAGACCCAGTACTTC. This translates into CASSYPGQGQETQYF.

This CDR3 reads CASSQGRAGGRTEAFF. CDR3 bases: TGTGCCAGCAGCCAAGGACGGGCAGGGGGGCGTACTGAAGCTTTCTTT. The rearrangement joins TRBV14 to TRBJ1-1; TRBD1 matches at 7 bases. The CDR3 spans 16 residues. V shed 1 base and J 5 bases; nucleotides not matched to a gene: 10. The V gene's germline CDR1 is SGHDN and CDR2 FVKESK.

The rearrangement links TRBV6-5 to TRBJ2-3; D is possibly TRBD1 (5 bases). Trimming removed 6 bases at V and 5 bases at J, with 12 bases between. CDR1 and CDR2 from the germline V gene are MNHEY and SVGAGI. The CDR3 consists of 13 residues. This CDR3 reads CASRWGAGDTQYF. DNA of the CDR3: TGTGCCAGCAGGTGGGGCGCAGGAGATACGCAGTATTTT.

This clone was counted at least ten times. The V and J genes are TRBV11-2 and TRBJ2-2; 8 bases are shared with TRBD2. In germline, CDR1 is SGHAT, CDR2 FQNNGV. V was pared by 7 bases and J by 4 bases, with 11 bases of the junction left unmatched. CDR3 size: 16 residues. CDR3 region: CASIPLRGGRTGELFF. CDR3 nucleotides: TGTGCCAGCATCCCACTCCGGGGGGGCCGCACCGGGGAGCTGTTTTTT.

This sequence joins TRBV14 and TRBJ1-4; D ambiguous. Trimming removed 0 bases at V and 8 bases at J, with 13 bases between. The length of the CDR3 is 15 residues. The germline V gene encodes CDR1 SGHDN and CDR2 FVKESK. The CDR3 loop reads CASSQDRAPGEKLFF. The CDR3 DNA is TGTGCCAGCAGCCAAGATCGGGCGCCGGGGGAAAAACTGTTTTTT.